This TCR beta chain derives from a study of CD8+ T cells in alopecia areata. The overall study: Patients in the study were on tofacitinib for 6 to 18 months, then off it for 6 months.

V was trimmed by 1 base and J by 2 bases, leaving 12 bases between them. The CDR3 totals 15 residues. The germline gives CDR1 SGHTA, CDR2 FQGNSA. RNA extraction was followed by reverse transcription into cDNA, which acted as the sequencing template. Sequencing was performed with immunoSEQ multiplex PCR; in TCRdb, only in-frame clones are kept and a portion is missing. The sample includes roughly 230,000 clones, roughly 44% of them seen just once. Study-level findings and limits: Against the mouse data, patients shared TCRs less clearly, possibly for HLA reasons. Scalp clonality, along with expanded CD8+ clones among the top 100, was significantly decreased by tofacitinib. Lesional scalp exceeded normal scalp in clonality, especially in alopecia totalis/universalis.

To note about this clone: Its antigen is unknown.

As to treatment: oral pan-JAK inhibitor, 5-10 mg twice daily. Source: CD4+ T cells sorted from blood, taken between weeks 36 and 40, from a patient treated with tofacitinib. The receptor was derived from a human donor with alopecia areata. V usage is TRBV7-2 and J usage is TRBJ2-7, with a tentative D call TRBD1 (5 bases). CDR3 protein: CASSLDRGAAYEQYF. In DNA, the CDR3 is TGTGCCAGCAGCTTAGATAGGGGTGCGGCCTACGAGCAGTACTTC.